The clone carrying this T cell receptor (beta chain) was seen ten or more times. The entry originates in a study of spatial heterogeneity in lung cancer. In the study overall: Beta-chain sequences were consistently detected more often than alpha-chain sequences.

Each TCR cDNA molecule carried a unique molecular identifier. TCRdb re-called the 5' RACE reads through MiXCR, storing one row per CDR3 protein. Of roughly 11,000 distinct CDR3 sequences in the sample, 10% were seen once. As for time point: blood at routine non-recurrence follow-up after resection. The clonotype comes from a female donor with early-stage non-small cell lung cancer. This material consisted of PBMCs, taken at follow-up.

Here the CDR3 DNA reads TGTGCCAGCAGCTTCGGACAGAACGAAGCTTTCTTT. Translation gives CASSFGQNEAFF. The chain is built from TRBV5-5 and TRBJ1-1; weak D call: TRBD1 (6 bases). The V gene's germline CDR1 is SGHKS and CDR2 YYEKEE (reference sequence). The CDR3 is 12 amino acids. Trimming removed 2 bases at V and 8 bases at J, with 10 bases between.